The 27 T cell receptor beta chains below were found in one sample sequenced in a study of CD4+ T cells in melanoma. The protocol was immunoSEQ multiplex PCR, while the TCRdb copy is restricted to in-frame clones and leaves out a portion. Found here are more than 110,000 clones, about nine tenths of them singletons; the top ten hold less than 2%. These receptors all come from a human donor with melanoma.

The genes are TRBV29-1 and TRBJ2-2, with no clear D. The ends were cut back, 6 bases at V and 1 base at J, with 6 bases in the middle. CDR1 is SQVTM and CDR2 is ANQGSEA in the germline V gene. The CDR3 spans 12 residues. The CDR3 loop reads CSVWENTGELFF. The CDR3 nucleotides read TGCAGCGTCTGGGAGAACACCGGGGAGCTGTTTTTT.

The chain couples TRBV27 to TRBJ1-1; D is undetermined. The CDR3 sequence is 16 residues long. Germline CDR1 MNHEY, CDR2 SMNVEV (reference sequence). V was pared by 5 bases and J by 4 bases, with 20 bases between. CDR3: CASSRSTGMFSTEAFF. Written as DNA, the CDR3 is TGTGCCAGCAGTCGGTCGACGGGGATGTTTTCCACTGAAGCTTTCTTT.

The CDR3 spells CASSLAQGRGYGYTF. As DNA, the CDR3 is TGCGCCAGCAGCTTGGCCCAGGGTAGGGGGTATGGCTACACCTTC. The chain recombines TRBV5-1 with TRBJ1-2; D perhaps matches TRBD1 (6 bases). The CDR3 consists of 15 residues. With 0 bases removed from V and 5 bases from J, the gap between germline ends came to 14 bases. Per germline, CDR1 SGHRS and CDR2 YFSETQ.

This chain joins TRBV6-1 and TRBJ1-6, with 12 bases aligning to TRBD1. The V gene's germline CDR1 is MNHNS and CDR2 SASEGT. The ends lost 4 bases at V and 7 bases at J; junction bases unmatched: 8. This CDR3 contains 17 residues. The CDR3 sequence is CASSVPGQGARNSPLHF. The CDR3 DNA sequence: TGTGCCAGCAGTGTACCGGGACAGGGGGCGAGGAATTCACCCCTCCACTTT.

V and J are TRBV18 and TRBJ1-1; D is possibly TRBD1 (5 bases). CDR1 and CDR2 from the germline V gene are KGHSH and LQKENI. The V and J ends lost 3 bases and 1 base respectively, with 12 bases between them. The length of the CDR3 is 15 residues. For the CDR3, the DNA is TGTGCCAGCTCACCCTCGAGACAGAAGAACACTGAAGCTTTCTTT. This translates into CASSPSRQKNTEAFF.

This clone came up once. The V call is TRBV7-8, the J call TRBJ2-6, with TRBD2 as a possible D gene (5 bases). The CDR3 consists of 13 residues. Germline CDR1 SGHVS, CDR2 FQNEAQ. V shed 8 bases and J shed 0 bases, with 5 bases lying between them. This CDR3 reads CASRDSGANVLTF. The CDR3 nucleotides read TGTGCCAGCCGGGACTCTGGGGCCAACGTCCTGACTTTC.

This clone showed up just once. V gene TRBV6-5 combines with J gene TRBJ1-5; 7 bases map to TRBD1. V was pared by 5 bases and J by 6 bases, with 4 bases of the junction left unmatched. CDR1 is MNHEY, CDR2 SVGAGI, per germline. CDR3 length: 13 amino acids. The DNA of the CDR3 is TGTGCCAGCAGTGACAGGGAAAGTCAGCCCCAGCATTTT. Amino acids: CASSDRESQPQHF.

The V call is TRBV2, the J call TRBJ2-7, with D possibly being TRBD1 (6 bases). The germline gives CDR1 SNHLY, CDR2 FYNNEI. V was shortened by 7 bases and J by 5 bases, with 12 bases between the two germline ends. The CDR3 has 12 amino acids. CDR3 DNA: TGTGCCAGCAACAGGGTGGGCCACGAGCAGTACTTC. It specifies CASNRVGHEQYF.

The V and J genes are TRBV7-9 and TRBJ2-7, with D possibly being TRBD2 (6 bases). Trimming took 4 bases from V and 3 from J, leaving 13 bases between them. The germline CDR1 and CDR2 sequences are SEHNR and FQNEAQ (reference sequence). The length of the CDR3 is 14 residues. CDR3 nucleotide sequence: TGTGCCAGCAGCTCGGGGGAAAGTTACTACGAGCAGTACTTC. Translation: CASSSGESYYEQYF. Based on the CDR3 plus reference TRBV7-9 and TRBJ2-7, the full variable domain is DTGVSQNPRHKITKRGQNVTFRCDPISEHNRLYWYRQTLGQGPEFLTYFQNEAQLEKSRLLSDRFSAERPKGSFSTLEIQRTEQGDSAMYLCASSSGESYYEQYFGPGTRLTVT.

The chain couples TRBV4-1 to TRBJ2-7; TRBD1 is a possible D gene (6 bases). There are 16 residues in the CDR3. Germline CDR1 reads MGHRA; CDR2 reads YSYEKL. Deletions cut 4 bases from V and 2 bases from J, with 18 bases between. CDR3 sequence reads: CASSPPFGQLPYEQYF. DNA of the CDR3: TGCGCCAGCAGCCCCCCATTTGGACAGCTACCCTACGAGCAGTACTTC.

The chain combines TRBV7-9 with TRBJ2-7; 7 bases map to TRBD2. CDR1 SEHNR and CDR2 FQNEAQ come from the germline V gene (reference sequence). With 5 bases clipped from V and 7 bases from J, the junction kept 11 bases outside the gene matches. This CDR3 spans 14 amino acids. CDR3 protein: CASSQWGGSWEQYF. In DNA form, the CDR3 reads TGTGCCAGCAGCCAGTGGGGGGGGAGTTGGGAGCAGTACTTC.

V gene TRBV9 combines with J gene TRBJ1-2; tentatively, D is TRBD1 (5 bases). V gave up 3 bases and J gave up 5 bases, with 20 bases separating them. Germline loops: CDR1 SGDLS, CDR2 YYNGEE. The CDR3 is 16 amino acids. CDR3 sequence: CASSGGGPIGGYGYTF. Written as DNA, the CDR3 is TGTGCCAGCAGCGGGGGGGGACCCATCGGAGGTTATGGCTACACCTTC.

The rearrangement joins TRBV6-5 to TRBJ2-7, with unresolved D. Germline CDR1 is MNHEY and CDR2 is SVGAGI. This CDR3 is built from 15 residues. V was shortened by 2 bases and J by 0 bases, with 11 bases between the two germline ends. CDR3 DNA: TGTGCCAGCAGTTACGACTTCCTGAGCTCCTACGAGCAGTACTTC. Its protein product is CASSYDFLSSYEQYF.

The chain combines TRBV5-1 with TRBJ2-1; weak D call: TRBD1 (5 bases). CDR3 length: 13 amino acids. V dropped 0 bases and J dropped 5 bases, with 6 bases sitting between them. Germline CDR1 is SGHRS and CDR2 is YFSETQ. DNA for the CDR3: TGCGCCAGCAGCTTGGGACAGCACAATGAGCAGTTCTTC. Translating it yields CASSLGQHNEQFF. Full variable domain (rest looked up from reference TRBV5-1 and TRBJ2-1): KAGVTQTPRYLIKTRGQQVTLSCSPISGHRSVSWYQQTPGQGLQFLFEYFSETQRNKGNFPGRFSGRQFSNSRSEMNVSTLELGDSALYLCASSLGQHNEQFFGPGTRLTVL.

The V call is TRBV5-4, the J call TRBJ1-6; D gene unclear. CDR1 is SGHNT and CDR2 is YYREEE in the germline V gene (reference sequence). V was clipped by 2 bases and J by 2 bases, with 5 bases between them. CDR3 length equals 14 residues. DNA for the CDR3: TGTGCCAGCAGCTTAACCCCCTATAATTCACCCCTCCACTTT. This encodes CASSLTPYNSPLHF.

The rearrangement links TRBV6-1 to TRBJ2-5; D is possibly TRBD2 (5 bases). Looked up from germline, CDR1 is MNHNS and CDR2 is SASEGT. V was pared by 8 bases and J by 5 bases, with 21 bases between. The CDR3 is made up of 15 amino acids. Here the CDR3 DNA reads TGTGCCAGCTCACTTGTCGAAGGACGGAGGGAGACCCAGTACTTC. It yields the protein CASSLVEGRRETQYF.

This clone has only one observation. The CDR3 DNA reads as TGCAGCGTTGTCGTCGAGGGCTATGGCTACACCTTC. It encodes CSVVVEGYGYTF. V is TRBV29-1 and J is TRBJ1-2; D gene unclear. The CDR3 contains 12 residues. Trimming left V 4 bases short and J 4 bases short, with 10 bases between. Germline loops: CDR1 SQVTM, CDR2 ANQGSEA.

This clone was picked up one time. V and J are TRBV30 and TRBJ2-7; 9 bases match TRBD1. Germline-derived CDR1 and CDR2 are GTSNPN and SVGIG (reference sequence). Trimming cost V 3 bases and J 3 bases; bases outside gene matches: 3. The CDR3 is 13 amino acids. CDR3 in DNA: TGTGCCTGGAGCCGGGGACAGGGCTACGAGCAGTACTTC. Its protein product is CAWSRGQGYEQYF.

The chain couples TRBV5-4 to TRBJ1-4; D not certain. Germline CDR1 is SGHNT and CDR2 is YYREEE (reference sequence). The CDR3 sequence is 13 residues long. V shed 4 bases and J shed 8 bases, with 12 bases lying between them. DNA for the CDR3: TGTGCCAGCAGCGCCCCCTCGGGGGAAAAACTGTTTTTT. Protein sequence: CASSAPSGEKLFF.

The chain recombines TRBV6-5 with TRBJ1-1; tentatively, D is TRBD1 (5 bases). Trimming cost V 6 bases and J 0 bases, with 14 bases left between them. The CDR3 sequence is 15 residues long. The germline CDR1 and CDR2 sequences are MNHEY and SVGAGI. CDR3 nucleotide sequence: TGTGCCAGCAGACTCGTAGGGACCTTGAACACTGAAGCTTTCTTT. Translated, it gives CASRLVGTLNTEAFF.

The rearrangement joins TRBV5-5 to TRBJ1-5; D is unclear. V was shortened by 0 bases and J by 4 bases, with 5 bases between the two germline ends. There are 13 residues in the CDR3. Germline-derived CDR1 and CDR2 are SGHKS and YYEKEE (reference sequence). The CDR3 nucleotides read TGTGCCAGCAGCTTGGGAGAGAATCAGCCCCAGCATTTT. As protein: CASSLGENQPQHF. Full variable domain (remainder filled in from reference TRBV5-5 and TRBJ1-5): DAGVTQSPTHLIKTRGQQVTLRCSPISGHKSVSWYQQVLGQGPQFIFQYYEKEERGRGNFPDRFSARQFPNYSSELNVNALLLGDSALYLCASSLGENQPQHFGDGTRLSIL.

This clone appeared once. The chain uses TRBV9 and TRBJ1-4, with 11 bases lining up with TRBD1. V dropped 4 bases and J dropped 0; count of bases not matched to a gene: 8. CDR1 and CDR2 from the germline V gene are SGDLS and YYNGEE. The length of the CDR3 is 18 residues. CDR3 amino acids: CASSRRGTGGSTNEKLFF. CDR3 DNA sequence: TGTGCCAGCAGCCGGAGGGGGACAGGGGGATCAACTAATGAAAAACTGTTTTTT.

The gene calls are TRBV9 and TRBJ2-2, with unresolved D. This CDR3 region has 17 residues. V was trimmed by 0 bases and J by 1 base, leaving 13 bases between them. Germline CDR1 and CDR2: SGDLS and YYNGEE. The CDR3 loop reads CASSVGSSLRNTGELFF. The CDR3 DNA reads TGTGCCAGCAGCGTAGGGTCTAGTTTAAGGAACACCGGGGAGCTGTTTTTT.

The chain employs TRBV5-4 and TRBJ2-5; unclear D gene. CDR3 length: 13 amino acids. The germline V gene encodes CDR1 SGHNT and CDR2 YYREEE (reference sequence). Trimming left V 4 bases short and J 3 bases short, with 10 bases between. The CDR3 is CASSPENEETQYF. DNA of the CDR3: TGTGCCAGCAGCCCAGAAAATGAAGAGACCCAGTACTTC.

The chain recombines TRBV5-1 with TRBJ2-2, with 9 bases aligning to TRBD1. The CDR3 covers 16 residues. In germline, CDR1 is SGHRS, CDR2 YFSETQ. Trimming at V came to 4 bases and at J to 4 bases, leaving 8 bases not matched to a gene. CDR3 region: CASSLHGTGLTGELFF. CDR3 in DNA: TGCGCCAGCAGCCTCCACGGGACAGGGCTCACCGGGGAGCTGTTTTTT.

With regard to this clone: At one end, the junction sequence differs from germline, possibly due to a read error. The chain combines TRBV7-2 with TRBJ1-3, with D unresolved. Germline CDR1 reads SGHTA; CDR2 reads FQGNSA. There are 16 residues in the CDR3. The CDR3 DNA reads as TGTGCCAGCAGCATCTACGGCCAGATCTCTAGAAACACCATATATTTT. This gives the protein CASSIYGQISRNTIYF.

This clone has only one observation. The J gene is TRBJ2-7, the V gene TRBV6-5; D possibly corresponds to TRBD1 (5 bases). Germline V gives CDR1 MNHEY, CDR2 SVGAGI. Trimming took off 6 bases at V and 4 bases at J, with 13 bases between the two ends. The length of the CDR3 is 13 residues. CDR3 sequence: CASRTSGLYEQYF. The DNA for the CDR3 is TGTGCCAGCAGGACCTCAGGGCTGTACGAGCAGTACTTC.